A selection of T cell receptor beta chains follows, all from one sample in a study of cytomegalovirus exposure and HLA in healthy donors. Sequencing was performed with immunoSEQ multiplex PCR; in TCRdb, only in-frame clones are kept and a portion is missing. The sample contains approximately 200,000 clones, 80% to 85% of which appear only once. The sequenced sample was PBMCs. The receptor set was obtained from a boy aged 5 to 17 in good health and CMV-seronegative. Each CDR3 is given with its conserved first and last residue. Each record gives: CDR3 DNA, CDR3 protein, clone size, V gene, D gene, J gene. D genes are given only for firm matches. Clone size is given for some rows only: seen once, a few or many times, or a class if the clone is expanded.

CDR3 DNA: TGTGCCAGCAGTTACAGAAGCCTCGGAAACACCATATATTTT
CDR3 protein: CASSYRSLGNTIYF
clone size: once
V gene: TRBV28
D gene: NA
J gene: TRBJ1-3

CDR3 DNA: TGTGCTAGTGGTTTGGTACTAAGGGGGCAGGGGGGCTACACCTTC
CDR3 protein: CASGLVLRGQGGYTF
clone size: NA
V gene: TRBV12-5
D gene: TRBD1
J gene: TRBJ1-2

CDR3 DNA: TGTGCCAGCAGTTACCGGGGCTCCTACGAGCAGTACTTC
CDR3 protein: CASSYRGSYEQYF
clone size: few
V gene: TRBV27
D gene: NA
J gene: TRBJ2-7

CDR3 DNA: TGTGCCAGCTCCCGCATCGCAGGGGGGATTTATGGCTACACCTTC
CDR3 protein: CASSRIAGGIYGYTF
clone size: NA
V gene: TRBV6-5
D gene: TRBD1
J gene: TRBJ1-2

CDR3 DNA: TGTGCCAGCAGCGTCGAAGAGACCCAGTACTTC
CDR3 protein: CASSVEETQYF
clone size: once
V gene: TRBV7-9
D gene: NA
J gene: TRBJ2-5

CDR3 DNA: TGTGCCAGCAGCTTTAAGGGGGGGGCAGGGGTGAACACTGAAGCTTTCTTT
CDR3 protein: CASSFKGGAGVNTEAFF
clone size: few
V gene: TRBV5-6
D gene: NA
J gene: TRBJ1-1

CDR3 DNA: TGTGCCAGTAGTAGGTCCGGGACTAACCACAATGAGCAGTTCTTC
CDR3 protein: CASSRSGTNHNEQFF
clone size: NA
V gene: TRBV19
D gene: TRBD2
J gene: TRBJ2-1

CDR3 DNA: TGTGCCAGCAGCTTAGGTCCCAGGGGGCGGACAGATACGCAGTATTTT
CDR3 protein: CASSLGPRGRTDTQYF
clone size: NA
V gene: TRBV7-2
D gene: TRBD1
J gene: TRBJ2-3

CDR3 DNA: TGTGCCATCAGTCAACAGGGCAATCAGCCCCAGCATTTT
CDR3 protein: CAISQQGNQPQHF
clone size: once
V gene: TRBV10-3
D gene: NA
J gene: TRBJ1-5

CDR3 DNA: TGTGCCAGCACCGGGGGTGGTGGCAATCAGCCCCAGCATTTT
CDR3 protein: CASTGGGGNQPQHF
clone size: NA
V gene: TRBV28
D gene: NA
J gene: TRBJ1-5

CDR3 DNA: TGCAGCGCCTCCGATAGCTCCTACAATGAGCAGTTCTTC
CDR3 protein: CSASDSSYNEQFF
clone size: NA
V gene: TRBV29-1
D gene: NA
J gene: TRBJ2-1

CDR3 DNA: TGTGCCAGCAGTTTACGGGGGGCTGGCTACACCTTC
CDR3 protein: CASSLRGAGYTF
clone size: NA
V gene: TRBV28
D gene: NA
J gene: TRBJ1-2

CDR3 DNA: TGCAGTGCTCAGACAGGAAACACCATATATTTT
CDR3 protein: CSAQTGNTIYF
clone size: NA
V gene: TRBV20-1
D gene: NA
J gene: TRBJ1-3

CDR3 DNA: TGTGCCAGTAGTATTGCGGGAGGGACCACCGGGGAGCTGTTTTTT
CDR3 protein: CASSIAGGTTGELFF
clone size: NA
V gene: TRBV19
D gene: TRBD2
J gene: TRBJ2-2

CDR3 DNA: TGTGCCAGCAGTTTATCCTGGAGAGACTACGAGCAGTACTTC
CDR3 protein: CASSLSWRDYEQYF
clone size: few
V gene: TRBV27
D gene: NA
J gene: TRBJ2-7

CDR3 DNA: TGTGCCAGCAGTGCCTACAGGGGTTCTGGCTACACCTTC
CDR3 protein: CASSAYRGSGYTF
clone size: NA
V gene: TRBV27
D gene: TRBD1
J gene: TRBJ1-2

CDR3 DNA: TGTGCCAACTCCCCCACAGGGACCGGCAATCAGCCCCAGCATTTT
CDR3 protein: CANSPTGTGNQPQHF
clone size: NA
V gene: TRBV10-3
D gene: NA
J gene: TRBJ1-5

CDR3 DNA: TGTGCCAGCAGCGCCGCCGGGACAGGGATCTACGAGCAGTACTTC
CDR3 protein: CASSAAGTGIYEQYF
clone size: NA
V gene: TRBV13
D gene: TRBD1
J gene: TRBJ2-7

CDR3 DNA: TGTGCCTGGACCGGGGGGGGCTACGAGCAGTACTTC
CDR3 protein: CAWTGGGYEQYF
clone size: NA
V gene: TRBV30
D gene: TRBD2
J gene: TRBJ2-7

CDR3 DNA: TGTGCCATCAGGGACAGCACGAGCAACTACGAGCAGTACTTC
CDR3 protein: CAIRDSTSNYEQYF
clone size: NA
V gene: TRBV10-3
D gene: NA
J gene: TRBJ2-7

CDR3 DNA: TGTGCCGGCAGAAACAGCAACACCGGGGAGCTGTTTTTT
CDR3 protein: CAGRNSNTGELFF
clone size: NA
V gene: TRBV19
D gene: NA
J gene: TRBJ2-2

CDR3 DNA: TGTGCCAGCAAGGGAGGCAATCAGCCCCAGCATTTT
CDR3 protein: CASKGGNQPQHF
clone size: few
V gene: TRBV27
D gene: NA
J gene: TRBJ1-5

CDR3 DNA: TGCGCCAGCAGCCAAGGGTTCAGGACTAGCGGGGACAAGCAGTACTTC
CDR3 protein: CASSQGFRTSGDKQYF
clone size: NA
V gene: TRBV4-1
D gene: TRBD2
J gene: TRBJ2-7

CDR3 DNA: TGTGCCAGCAACAGGGGGGACACTGAAGCTTTCTTT
CDR3 protein: CASNRGDTEAFF
clone size: few
V gene: TRBV6-6
D gene: TRBD1
J gene: TRBJ1-1

CDR3 DNA: TGTGCCAGCAGTGAAATAGGCGGGAGTACCTACGAGCAGTACTTC
CDR3 protein: CASSEIGGSTYEQYF
clone size: NA
V gene: TRBV2
D gene: TRBD2
J gene: TRBJ2-7

CDR3 DNA: TGTGCCAGTAGTACCTCGACAGGACTTAGCAATCAGCCCCAGCATTTT
CDR3 protein: CASSTSTGLSNQPQHF
clone size: NA
V gene: TRBV19
D gene: NA
J gene: TRBJ1-5

CDR3 DNA: TGTGCCAGCAAGGAGTTAGACGGGAGCCCAGATACGCAGTATTTT
CDR3 protein: CASKELDGSPDTQYF
clone size: NA
V gene: TRBV27
D gene: NA
J gene: TRBJ2-3

CDR3 DNA: TGCAGCGTCAAACAGGGGCTTCTTAATATGAACACTGAAGCTTTCTTT
CDR3 protein: CSVKQGLLNMNTEAFF
clone size: NA
V gene: TRBV29-1
D gene: TRBD1
J gene: TRBJ1-1

CDR3 DNA: TGTGCCTGGAGGGACCGGGACAGGGGGCGAAGGGAGCAGTACTTC
CDR3 protein: CAWRDRDRGRREQYF
clone size: NA
V gene: TRBV30
D gene: TRBD1
J gene: TRBJ2-7

CDR3 DNA: TGTGCCAGCAGTCCTTCACAGGGGTTCGGTGAGCAGTTCTTC
CDR3 protein: CASSPSQGFGEQFF
clone size: NA
V gene: TRBV6-5
D gene: TRBD1
J gene: TRBJ2-1

CDR3 DNA: TGTGCCAGCAGTCCTGCAGGGGCCAAAAACATTCAGTACTTC
CDR3 protein: CASSPAGAKNIQYF
clone size: NA
V gene: TRBV28
D gene: NA
J gene: TRBJ2-4

CDR3 DNA: TGTGCCAGCAGCTTGGTAGCGGGGGGACAAGAGACCCAGTACTTC
CDR3 protein: CASSLVAGGQETQYF
clone size: NA
V gene: TRBV5-4
D gene: TRBD2
J gene: TRBJ2-5

CDR3 DNA: TGTGCCAGCAGTTTTGATCAGGGGGCAACCGGGGAGCTGTTTTTT
CDR3 protein: CASSFDQGATGELFF
clone size: NA
V gene: TRBV28
D gene: TRBD1
J gene: TRBJ2-2

CDR3 DNA: TGTGCCAGCAGCCAGAAGAACAGGGGGCTGGACACTGAAGCTTTCTTT
CDR3 protein: CASSQKNRGLDTEAFF
clone size: few
V gene: TRBV5-8
D gene: TRBD1
J gene: TRBJ1-1

CDR3 DNA: TGTGCCAGCAGTACGGACAGGAGACGCAACTATGGCTACACCTTC
CDR3 protein: CASSTDRRRNYGYTF
clone size: NA
V gene: TRBV27
D gene: TRBD1
J gene: TRBJ1-2

CDR3 DNA: TGTGCCAGCAGTGGTCCCTCGGGTGCGGGCAATCAGCCCCAGCATTTT
CDR3 protein: CASSGPSGAGNQPQHF
clone size: few
V gene: TRBV6-1
D gene: NA
J gene: TRBJ1-5

CDR3 DNA: TGTGCCAGCAGTTTTGGGAGGGCCCTTATGAACACTGAAGCTTTCTTT
CDR3 protein: CASSFGRALMNTEAFF
clone size: few
V gene: TRBV27
D gene: NA
J gene: TRBJ1-1

CDR3 DNA: TGTGCCAGCAGCTTAATCGAGGGTAGAACAGATACGCAGTATTTT
CDR3 protein: CASSLIEGRTDTQYF
clone size: NA
V gene: TRBV7-9
D gene: NA
J gene: TRBJ2-3

CDR3 DNA: TGTGCCAGCAGCGACAGGGCGGACTATGGCTACACCTTC
CDR3 protein: CASSDRADYGYTF
clone size: once
V gene: TRBV9
D gene: NA
J gene: TRBJ1-2

CDR3 DNA: TGCAGCGTTGAAGATCAGGGGGGCACCGGGGAGCTGTTTTTT
CDR3 protein: CSVEDQGGTGELFF
clone size: NA
V gene: TRBV29-1
D gene: NA
J gene: TRBJ2-2

CDR3 DNA: TGCAGCGTCTCAGGGTTGTGGACTGAAGCTTTCTTT
CDR3 protein: CSVSGLWTEAFF
clone size: NA
V gene: TRBV29-1
D gene: NA
J gene: TRBJ1-1

CDR3 DNA: TGTGCCAGCAGCGTAGGGACTAGCGGGGGGACCTCCTACAATGAGCAGTTCTTC
CDR3 protein: CASSVGTSGGTSYNEQFF
clone size: NA
V gene: TRBV9
D gene: TRBD2
J gene: TRBJ2-1

CDR3 DNA: TGTGCCAGCAGCTTAAATCGGCAGGTTTTTTCCTCCTATGGCTACACCTTC
CDR3 protein: CASSLNRQVFSSYGYTF
clone size: NA
V gene: TRBV11-2
D gene: NA
J gene: TRBJ1-2

CDR3 DNA: TGTGCCACCAGCAGAGAGGATAAGTTTGGGAGACTGTTTTTT
CDR3 protein: CATSREDKFGRLFF
clone size: NA
V gene: TRBV15
D gene: NA
J gene: TRBJ1-4

CDR3 DNA: TGTGCTAGCAGCTTATTCCCTAGCGGGGGCACCTCCTACAATGAGCAGTTCTTC
CDR3 protein: CASSLFPSGGTSYNEQFF
clone size: NA
V gene: TRBV7-7
D gene: TRBD2
J gene: TRBJ2-1

CDR3 DNA: TGCGCCAGCAGTGAAGCAGGGGGTTATGGCTACACCTTC
CDR3 protein: CASSEAGGYGYTF
clone size: NA
V gene: TRBV10-2
D gene: TRBD1
J gene: TRBJ1-2

CDR3 DNA: TGTGCCAGTAGTGGAAGGGGGACTAATGAAAAACTGTTTTTT
CDR3 protein: CASSGRGTNEKLFF
clone size: NA
V gene: TRBV19
D gene: NA
J gene: TRBJ1-4

CDR3 DNA: TGTGCCAGCAGCTTGATAGGGGACTATGGCTACACCTTC
CDR3 protein: CASSLIGDYGYTF
clone size: NA
V gene: TRBV5-4
D gene: NA
J gene: TRBJ1-2

CDR3 DNA: TGTGCCAGCAGCTCGTATACTTCCTACGAGCAGTACTTC
CDR3 protein: CASSSYTSYEQYF
clone size: NA
V gene: TRBV5-4
D gene: NA
J gene: TRBJ2-7

CDR3 DNA: TGCGCCAGCAGCTTAATCGGGACAGGGAACACCGGGGAGCTGTTTTTT
CDR3 protein: CASSLIGTGNTGELFF
clone size: NA
V gene: TRBV5-1
D gene: TRBD1
J gene: TRBJ2-2

CDR3 DNA: TGTGCCAGCTATTCCTACAATGAGCAGTTCTTC
CDR3 protein: CASYSYNEQFF
clone size: NA
V gene: TRBV27
D gene: NA
J gene: TRBJ2-1